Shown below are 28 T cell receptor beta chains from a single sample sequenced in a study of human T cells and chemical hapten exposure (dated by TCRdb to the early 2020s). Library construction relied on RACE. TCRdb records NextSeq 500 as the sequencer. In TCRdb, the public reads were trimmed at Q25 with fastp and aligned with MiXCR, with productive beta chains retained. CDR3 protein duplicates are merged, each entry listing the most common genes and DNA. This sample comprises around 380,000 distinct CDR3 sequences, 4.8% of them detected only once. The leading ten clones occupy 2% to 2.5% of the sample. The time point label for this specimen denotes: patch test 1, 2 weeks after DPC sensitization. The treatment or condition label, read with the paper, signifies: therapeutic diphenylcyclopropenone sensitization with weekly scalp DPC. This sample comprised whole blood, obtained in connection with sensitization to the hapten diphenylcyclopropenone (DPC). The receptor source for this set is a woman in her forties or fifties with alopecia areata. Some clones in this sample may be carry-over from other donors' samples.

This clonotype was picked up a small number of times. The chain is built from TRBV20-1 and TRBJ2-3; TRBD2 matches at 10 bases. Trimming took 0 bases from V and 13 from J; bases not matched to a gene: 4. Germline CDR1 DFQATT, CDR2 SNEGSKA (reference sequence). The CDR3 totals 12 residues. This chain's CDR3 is CSARDSGTSEYF. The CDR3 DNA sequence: TGCAGTGCTAGAGACTCCGGGACTAGCGAGTATTTT.

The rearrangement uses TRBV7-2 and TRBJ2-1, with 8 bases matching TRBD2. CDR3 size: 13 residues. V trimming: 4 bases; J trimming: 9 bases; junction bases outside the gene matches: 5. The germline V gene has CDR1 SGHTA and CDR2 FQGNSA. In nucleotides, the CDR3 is TGTGCCAGCAGCTCAGGACTAGCCGGTGAGCAGTTCTTC. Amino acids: CASSSGLAGEQFF.

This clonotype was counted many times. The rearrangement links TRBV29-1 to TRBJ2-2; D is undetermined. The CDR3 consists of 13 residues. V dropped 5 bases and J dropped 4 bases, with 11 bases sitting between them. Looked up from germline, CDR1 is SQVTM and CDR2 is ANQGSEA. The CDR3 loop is CSVLRSSTGELFF. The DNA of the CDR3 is TGCAGCGTTCTGAGGTCAAGCACCGGGGAGCTGTTTTTT.

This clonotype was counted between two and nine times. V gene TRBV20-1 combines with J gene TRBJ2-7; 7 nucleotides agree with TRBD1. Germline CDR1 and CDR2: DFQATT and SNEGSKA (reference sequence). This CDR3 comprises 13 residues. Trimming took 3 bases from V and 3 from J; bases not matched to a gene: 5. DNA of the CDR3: TGCAGTGCTAGCTTGGACAGGAGCTACGAGCAGTACTTC. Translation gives CSASLDRSYEQYF.

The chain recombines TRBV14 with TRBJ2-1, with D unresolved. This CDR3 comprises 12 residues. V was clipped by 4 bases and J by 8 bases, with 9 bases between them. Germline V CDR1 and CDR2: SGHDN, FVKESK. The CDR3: CASSPTRHEQFF. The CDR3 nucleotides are TGTGCCAGCAGCCCGACTCGCCATGAGCAGTTCTTC.

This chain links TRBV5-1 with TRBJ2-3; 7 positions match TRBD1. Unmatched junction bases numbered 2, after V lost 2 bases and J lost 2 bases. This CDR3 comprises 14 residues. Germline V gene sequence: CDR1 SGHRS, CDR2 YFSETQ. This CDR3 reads CASSFGQATDTQYF. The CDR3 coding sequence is TGCGCCAGCAGCTTCGGACAGGCCACAGATACGCAGTATTTT.

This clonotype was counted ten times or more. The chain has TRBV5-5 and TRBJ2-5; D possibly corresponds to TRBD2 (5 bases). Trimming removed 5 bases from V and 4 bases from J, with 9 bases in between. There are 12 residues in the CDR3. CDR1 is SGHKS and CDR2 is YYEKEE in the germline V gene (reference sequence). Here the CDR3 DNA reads TGTGCCAGCAGACTCGGGATAGAGACCCAGTACTTC. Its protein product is CASRLGIETQYF.

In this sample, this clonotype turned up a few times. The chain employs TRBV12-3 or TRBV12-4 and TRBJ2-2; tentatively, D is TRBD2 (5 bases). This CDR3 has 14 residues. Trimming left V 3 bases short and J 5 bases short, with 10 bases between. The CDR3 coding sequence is TGTGCCAGCAGTTTTAGCGAGAGTACCGGGGAGCTGTTTTTT. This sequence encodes CASSFSESTGELFF.

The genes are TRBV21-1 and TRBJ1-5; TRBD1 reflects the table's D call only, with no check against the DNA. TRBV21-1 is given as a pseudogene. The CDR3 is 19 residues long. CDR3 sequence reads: CASSKARGRTDNGNQPQHF. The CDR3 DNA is TGTGCCAGCAGCAAAGCGAGGGGGCGCACAGATAACGGCAATCAGCCCCAGCATTTT.

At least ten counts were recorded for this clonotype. The CDR3 region is CASSPGRRWNTEAFF. CDR3 in DNA: TGTGCCAGCAGTCCGGGCAGACGTTGGAACACTGAAGCTTTCTTT. This rearrangement joins TRBV12-3 or TRBV12-4 to TRBJ1-1; D call uncertain. Trimming took 5 bases from V and 1 from J, leaving 14 bases between them. The CDR3 extends over 15 amino acids.

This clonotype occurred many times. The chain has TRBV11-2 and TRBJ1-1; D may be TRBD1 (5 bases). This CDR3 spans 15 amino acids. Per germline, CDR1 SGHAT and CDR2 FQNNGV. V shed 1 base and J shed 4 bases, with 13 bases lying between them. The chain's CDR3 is CASSLGSPQGTEAFF. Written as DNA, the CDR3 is TGTGCCAGCAGCTTAGGGTCCCCGCAGGGCACTGAAGCTTTCTTT.

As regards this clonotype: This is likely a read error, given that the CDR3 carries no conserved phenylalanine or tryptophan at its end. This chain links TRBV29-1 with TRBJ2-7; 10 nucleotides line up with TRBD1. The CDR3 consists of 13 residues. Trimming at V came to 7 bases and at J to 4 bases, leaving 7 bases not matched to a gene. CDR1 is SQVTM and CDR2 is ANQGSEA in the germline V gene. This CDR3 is CSASWDRGYEQYY. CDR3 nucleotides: TGCAGCGCCTCCTGGGACAGGGGTTACGAGCAGTACTAC.

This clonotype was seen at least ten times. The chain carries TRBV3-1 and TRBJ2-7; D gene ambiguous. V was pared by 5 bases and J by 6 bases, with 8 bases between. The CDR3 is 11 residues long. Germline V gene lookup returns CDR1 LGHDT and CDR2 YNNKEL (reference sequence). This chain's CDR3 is CASSTTFEQYF. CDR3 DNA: TGTGCCAGCAGCACGACATTCGAGCAGTACTTC.

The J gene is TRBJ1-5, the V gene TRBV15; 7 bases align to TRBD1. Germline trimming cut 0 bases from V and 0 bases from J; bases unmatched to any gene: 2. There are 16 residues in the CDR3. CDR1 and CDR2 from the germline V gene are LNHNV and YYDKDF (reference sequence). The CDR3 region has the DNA TGTGCCACCAGCAGAGAGACAGGGATTAGCAATCAGCCCCAGCATTTT. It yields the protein CATSRETGISNQPQHF. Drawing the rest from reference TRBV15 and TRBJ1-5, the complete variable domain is DAMVIQNPRYQVTQFGKPVTLSCSQTLNHNVMYWYQQKSSQAPKLLFHYYDKDFNNEADTPDNFQSRRPNTSFCFLDIRSPGLGDTAMYLCATSRETGISNQPQHFGDGTRLSIL.

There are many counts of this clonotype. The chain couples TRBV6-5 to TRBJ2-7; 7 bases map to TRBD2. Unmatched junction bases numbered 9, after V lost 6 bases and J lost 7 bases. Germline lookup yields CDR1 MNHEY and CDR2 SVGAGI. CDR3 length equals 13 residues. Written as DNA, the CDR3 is TGTGCCAGCAGACCTGCGGGAGTAAGGGAGCAGTACTTC. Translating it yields CASRPAGVREQYF.

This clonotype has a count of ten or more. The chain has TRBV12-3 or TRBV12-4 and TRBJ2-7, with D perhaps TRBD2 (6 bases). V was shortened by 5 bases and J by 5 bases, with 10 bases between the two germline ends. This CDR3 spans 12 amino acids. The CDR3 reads CASSPGGDEQYF. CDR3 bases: TGTGCCAGCAGTCCCGGCGGGGACGAGCAGTACTTC.

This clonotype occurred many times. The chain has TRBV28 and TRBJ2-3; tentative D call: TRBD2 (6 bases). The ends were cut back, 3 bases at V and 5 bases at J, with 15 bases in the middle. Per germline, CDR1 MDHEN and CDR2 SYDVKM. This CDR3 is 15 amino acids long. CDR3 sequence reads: CASSLVAELGDTQYF. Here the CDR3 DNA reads TGTGCCAGCAGTTTGGTAGCGGAGTTAGGAGATACGCAGTATTTT.

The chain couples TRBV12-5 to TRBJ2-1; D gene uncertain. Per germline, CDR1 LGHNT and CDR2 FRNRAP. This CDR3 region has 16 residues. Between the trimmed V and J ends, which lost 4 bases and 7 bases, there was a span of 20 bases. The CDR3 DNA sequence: TGTGCTAGTGGTTCCTCTCCCGGGTCCCGGGTTAATGAGCAGTTCTTC. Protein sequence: CASGSSPGSRVNEQFF.

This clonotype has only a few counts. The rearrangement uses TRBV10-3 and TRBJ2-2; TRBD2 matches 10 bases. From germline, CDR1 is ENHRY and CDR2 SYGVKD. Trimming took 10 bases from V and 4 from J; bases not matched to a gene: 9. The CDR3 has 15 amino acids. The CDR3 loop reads CATHLAGDGTGELFF. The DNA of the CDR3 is TGTGCCACCCATCTAGCGGGGGACGGCACCGGGGAGCTGTTTTTT.

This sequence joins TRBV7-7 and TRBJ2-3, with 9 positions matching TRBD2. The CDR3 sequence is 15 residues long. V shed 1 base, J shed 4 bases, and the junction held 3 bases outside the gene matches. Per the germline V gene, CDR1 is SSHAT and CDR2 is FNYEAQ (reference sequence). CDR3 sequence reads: CASSLGSGGSDTQYF. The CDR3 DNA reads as TGTGCCAGCAGCTTAGGTAGCGGGGGCTCAGATACGCAGTATTTT. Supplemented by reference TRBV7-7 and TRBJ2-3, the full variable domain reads GAGVSQSPRYKVTKRGQDVTLRCDPISSHATLYWYQQALGQGPEFLTYFNYEAQPDKSGLPSDRFSAERPEGSISTLTIQRTEQRDSAMYRCASSLGSGGSDTQYFGPGTRLTVL.

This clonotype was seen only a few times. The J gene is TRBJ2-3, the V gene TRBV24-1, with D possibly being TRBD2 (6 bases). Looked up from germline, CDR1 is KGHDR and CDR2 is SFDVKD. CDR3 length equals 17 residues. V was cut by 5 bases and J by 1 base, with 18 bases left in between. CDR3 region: CATSAPGVNSGTDTQYF. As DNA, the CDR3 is TGTGCCACCAGTGCTCCGGGGGTCAATTCTGGCACAGATACGCAGTATTTT.

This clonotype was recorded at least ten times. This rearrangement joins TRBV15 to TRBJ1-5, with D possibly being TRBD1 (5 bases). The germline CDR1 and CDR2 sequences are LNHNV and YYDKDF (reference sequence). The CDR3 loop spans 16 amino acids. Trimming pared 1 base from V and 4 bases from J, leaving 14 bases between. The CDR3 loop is CATSRVRAGWNQPQHF. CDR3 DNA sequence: TGTGCCACCAGCAGAGTTAGGGCAGGGTGGAATCAGCCCCAGCATTTT.

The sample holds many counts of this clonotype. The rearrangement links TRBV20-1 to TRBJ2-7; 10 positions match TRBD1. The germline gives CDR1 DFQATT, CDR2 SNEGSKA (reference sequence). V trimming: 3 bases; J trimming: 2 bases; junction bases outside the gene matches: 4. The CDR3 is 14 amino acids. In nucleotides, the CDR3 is TGCAGTGCTAGGCGGGACAGGGGTACCTACGAGCAGTACTTC. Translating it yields CSARRDRGTYEQYF.

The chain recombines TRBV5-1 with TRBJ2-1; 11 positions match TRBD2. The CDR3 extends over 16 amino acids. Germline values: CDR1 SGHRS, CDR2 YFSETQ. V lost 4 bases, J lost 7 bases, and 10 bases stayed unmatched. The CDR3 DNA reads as TGCGCCAGCAGCCTACCACTAGCGGGGGTGTTGAATGAGCAGTTCTTC. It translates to CASSLPLAGVLNEQFF.

This CDR3 reads CASSQDRGPNQPQHF. CDR3 nucleotides: TGTGCCAGCAGCCAAGACAGGGGGCCCAATCAGCCCCAGCATTTT. The rearrangement joins TRBV5-4 to TRBJ1-5; 10 bases match TRBD1. The V gene's germline CDR1 is SGHNT and CDR2 YYREEE (reference sequence). This CDR3 is built from 15 residues. V lost 4 bases and J lost 3; bases outside the gene matches: 4.

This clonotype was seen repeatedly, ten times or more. Here the CDR3 reads CSASDRDTTTGELFF. For the CDR3, the DNA is TGCAGTGCTTCCGACCGGGACACAACCACCGGGGAGCTGTTTTTT. This sequence joins TRBV20-1 and TRBJ2-2; a possible D gene is TRBD1 (6 bases). V lost 5 bases and J lost 4, with 17 bases in between. Germline values: CDR1 DFQATT, CDR2 SNEGSKA (reference sequence). The CDR3 is 15 residues long.

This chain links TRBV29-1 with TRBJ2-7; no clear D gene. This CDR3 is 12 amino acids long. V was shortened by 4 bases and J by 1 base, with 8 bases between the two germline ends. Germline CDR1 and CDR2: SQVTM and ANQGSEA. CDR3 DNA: TGCAGCGTTGTGGTCAGATCCTACGAGCAGTACTTC. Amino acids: CSVVVRSYEQYF.

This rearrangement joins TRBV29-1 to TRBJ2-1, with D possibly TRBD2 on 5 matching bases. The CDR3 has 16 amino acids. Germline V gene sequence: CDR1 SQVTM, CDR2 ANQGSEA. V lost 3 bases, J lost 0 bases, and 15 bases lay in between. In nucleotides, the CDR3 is TGCAGCGTTGAGAAGGCGGGTGGGAGCTCCTACAATGAGCAGTTCTTC. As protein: CSVEKAGGSSYNEQFF.